A selection of T cell receptor beta chains follows, all from one sample in a study of blood T cells in healthy people across ages. TCRdb processed the 5' RACE reads anew with MiXCR; each CDR3 protein has one entry. The data hold approximately 900,000 distinct CDR3 sequences, with under 35% observed a single time. These data are also associated with another study on T cells of mothers and their children.

Sequencing was performed on blood. These receptors came from a woman between 40 and 50 years old in good health. CDR3s include the opening cysteine and the closing phenylalanine or tryptophan. The D gene is left open where the match is weak. Size is omitted from some rows. Given values are once, few, many or a class for expanded clones.

v_call	d_call	j_call	clone_size	cdr3_aa	cdr3_nt
TRBV9	.	TRBJ2-3	many	CASTGLSTDTQYF	TGTGCCAGCACGGGGCTGAGCACAGATACGCAGTATTTT
TRBV7-9	.	TRBJ1-6	.	CASSDAQGPPLHF	TGTGCCAGCAGTGATGCGCAGGGCCCACCCCTCCACTTT
TRBV28	TRBD1	TRBJ2-7	few	CASRDNRDRPYEQYF	TGTGCCAGCAGGGACAACCGGGACAGACCCTACGAGCAGTACTTC
TRBV12-3/TRBV12-4	TRBD1	TRBJ1-2	.	CASSQHRTGPFYGYTF	TGTGCCAGCAGCCAACACCGGACAGGACCCTTCTATGGCTACACCTTC
TRBV6-5	.	TRBJ2-7	few	CASSYSSRDLYEQYF	TGTGCCAGCAGTTACTCGAGCCGGGATCTTTACGAGCAGTACTTC
TRBV7-8	TRBD2	TRBJ2-3	few	CASRLQRGPDTQYF	TGTGCCAGCAGGCTACAGCGGGGCCCAGATACGCAGTATTTT
TRBV29-1	TRBD2	TRBJ2-2	.	CSVRRGGLTGELFF	TGCAGCGTTCGGCGGGGGGGCTTAACCGGGGAGCTGTTTTTT
TRBV6-2/TRBV6-3	TRBD1	TRBJ2-5	.	CASRKTGAETQYF	TGTGCCAGCAGGAAAACAGGGGCAGAGACCCAGTACTTC
TRBV29-1	.	TRBJ2-7	.	CSASGGDNEQYF	TGCAGCGCATCCGGGGGAGACAATGAGCAGTACTTC
TRBV5-1	.	TRBJ2-3	once	CASSLGPSRTDTQYF	TGCGCCAGCAGCTTGGGACCTAGCCGCACAGATACGCAGTATTTT
TRBV10-3	TRBD1	TRBJ2-1	.	CAIMRTGGNNEQFF	TGTGCCATCATGAGGACAGGGGGAAACAATGAGCAGTTCTTC
TRBV3-1	.	TRBJ2-3	.	CASSHGGDTQYF	TGTGCCAGCAGCCATGGCGGAGATACGCAGTATTTT
TRBV4-3	TRBD1	TRBJ2-5	many	CASSQERTGGKETQYF	TGCGCCAGCAGCCAAGAGCGGACAGGGGGTAAAGAGACCCAGTACTTC
TRBV20-1	TRBD2	TRBJ2-3	.	CSAVGLAVTQYF	TGCAGTGCAGTCGGACTAGCGGTTACGCAGTATTTT
TRBV5-5	.	TRBJ1-3	.	CASSLGGESTIYF	TGTGCCAGCAGCCTAGGTGGAGAAAGCACCATATATTTT
TRBV9	.	TRBJ1-2	.	CASREGQGINYGYTF	TGTGCCAGTCGCGAGGGGCAGGGGATTAACTATGGCTACACCTTC
TRBV28	TRBD1	TRBJ1-5	.	CASSFLRTGRGLINQPQHF	TGTGCCAGCAGTTTTCTGAGGACAGGGAGGGGGCTTATAAATCAGCCCCAGCATTTT
TRBV12-3/TRBV12-4	.	TRBJ2-3	.	CASVGSTDTQYF	TGTGCCAGTGTCGGTAGCACAGATACGCAGTATTTT
TRBV7-9	.	TRBJ2-7	.	CASSLWGDPYEQYF	TGTGCCAGCAGCTTATGGGGAGACCCCTACGAGCAGTACTTC
TRBV10-3	TRBD1	TRBJ1-2	few	CAISDGGTGAGGYTF	TGTGCCATCAGTGACGGGGGGACAGGAGCGGGTGGCTACACCTTC
TRBV10-3	.	TRBJ1-4	many	CAIRPGLANEKLFF	TGTGCCATCAGGCCGGGACTTGCTAATGAAAAACTGTTTTTT
TRBV20-1	.	TRBJ2-7	few	CSALSPTLSSYEQYF	TGCAGTGCCCTATCGCCTACATTGAGCTCCTACGAGCAGTACTTC
TRBV12-3/TRBV12-4	.	TRBJ1-5	.	CASGHGRGQPQHF	TGTGCCAGCGGCCATGGACGGGGTCAGCCCCAGCATTTT
TRBV9	TRBD1	TRBJ1-2	.	CACSATGDINYGYTF	TGTGCCTGCAGCGCTACAGGGGACATTAACTATGGCTACACCTTC
TRBV4-1	.	TRBJ1-6	.	CASSQDPQSSYNSPLHF	TGCGCCAGCAGCCAAGATCCGCAGAGCTCCTATAATTCACCCCTCCACTTT
TRBV20-1	TRBD2	TRBJ2-7	.	CSASRLLMTSGAPYEQYF	TGCAGTGCTAGCAGGTTACTGATGACTAGCGGGGCTCCCTACGAGCAGTACTTC
TRBV24-1	.	TRBJ1-2	.	CATSDLLGSGGYTF	TGTGCCACCAGTGATTTGCTGGGGTCTGGCGGCTACACCTTC
TRBV9	TRBD2	TRBJ2-1	few	CASSVEPSGGYNEQFF	TGTGCCAGCAGCGTAGAGCCTAGCGGGGGCTACAATGAGCAGTTCTTC
TRBV5-5	TRBD1	TRBJ2-3	.	CASSSPGGLKTDTQYF	TGTGCCAGCAGCTCCCCAGGGGGCTTGAAGACAGATACGCAGTATTTT
TRBV4-1	TRBD2	TRBJ2-5	.	CASSQPSGGLQETQYF	TGCGCCAGCAGCCAACCTAGCGGGGGTCTCCAAGAGACCCAGTACTTC
TRBV10-3	.	TRBJ1-1	.	CAISESVGVSGAFF	TGTGCCATCAGTGAGTCGGTGGGAGTAAGTGGCGCTTTCTTT
TRBV12-3/TRBV12-4	.	TRBJ1-1	many	CASSFKGPTEAFF	TGTGCCAGCAGTTTTAAGGGGCCCACTGAAGCTTTCTTT